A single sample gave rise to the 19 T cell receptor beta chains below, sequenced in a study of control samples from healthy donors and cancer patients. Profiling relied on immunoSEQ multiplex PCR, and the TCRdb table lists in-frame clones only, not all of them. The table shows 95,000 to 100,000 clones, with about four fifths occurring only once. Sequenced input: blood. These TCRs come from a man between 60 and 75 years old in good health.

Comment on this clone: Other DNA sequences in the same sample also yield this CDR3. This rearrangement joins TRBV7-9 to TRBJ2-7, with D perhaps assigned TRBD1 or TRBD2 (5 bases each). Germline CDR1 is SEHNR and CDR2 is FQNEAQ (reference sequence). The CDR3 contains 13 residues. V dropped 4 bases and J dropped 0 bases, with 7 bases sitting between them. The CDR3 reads CASSSGTSYEQYF. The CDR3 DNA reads TGTGCCAGCAGCTCCGGGACCTCCTACGAGCAGTACTTC. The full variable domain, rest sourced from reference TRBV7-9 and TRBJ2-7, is DTGVSQNPRHKITKRGQNVTFRCDPISEHNRLYWYRQTLGQGPEFLTYFQNEAQLEKSRLLSDRFSAERPKGSFSTLEIQRTEQGDSAMYLCASSSGTSYEQYFGPGTRLTVT.

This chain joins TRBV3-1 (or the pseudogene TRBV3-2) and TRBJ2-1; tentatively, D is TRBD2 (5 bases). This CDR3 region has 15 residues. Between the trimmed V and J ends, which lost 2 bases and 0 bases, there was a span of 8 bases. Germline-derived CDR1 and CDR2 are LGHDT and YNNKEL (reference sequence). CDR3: CASSQRGSSYNEQFF. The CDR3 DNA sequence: TGTGCCAGCAGCCAACGTGGGAGCTCCTACAATGAGCAGTTCTTC.

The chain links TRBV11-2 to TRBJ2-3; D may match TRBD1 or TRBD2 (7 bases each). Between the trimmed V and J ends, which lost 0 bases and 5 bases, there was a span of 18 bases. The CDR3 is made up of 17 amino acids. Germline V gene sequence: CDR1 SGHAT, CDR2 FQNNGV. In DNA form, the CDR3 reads TGTGCCAGCAGCTTAGAAAGGGGGCGGGGGAGTCGAGATACGCAGTATTTT. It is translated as CASSLERGRGSRDTQYF.

CDR3 sequence reads: CASSLTNYGYTF. Written as DNA, the CDR3 is TGTGCCAGCAGTTTAACTAACTATGGCTACACCTTC. The chain links TRBV28 to TRBJ1-2; D unresolved. Trimming stripped 2 bases from V and 0 bases from J, with 1 base between. The CDR3 is 12 residues long. Germline V gene lookup returns CDR1 MDHEN and CDR2 SYDVKM.

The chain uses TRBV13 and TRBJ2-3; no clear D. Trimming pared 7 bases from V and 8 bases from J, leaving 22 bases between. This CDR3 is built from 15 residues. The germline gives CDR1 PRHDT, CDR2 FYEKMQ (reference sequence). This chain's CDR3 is CASTLGMPSSGTQYF. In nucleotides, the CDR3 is TGTGCCAGCACCCTGGGGATGCCCTCATCGGGTACGCAGTATTTT.

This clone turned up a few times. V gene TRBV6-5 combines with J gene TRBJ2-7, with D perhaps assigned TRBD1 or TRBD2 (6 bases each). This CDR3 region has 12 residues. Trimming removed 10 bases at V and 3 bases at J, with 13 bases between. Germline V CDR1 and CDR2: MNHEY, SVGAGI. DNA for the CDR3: TGTGCCACCTTCGGGGGCGGCTACGAGCAGTACTTC. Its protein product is CATFGGGYEQYF.

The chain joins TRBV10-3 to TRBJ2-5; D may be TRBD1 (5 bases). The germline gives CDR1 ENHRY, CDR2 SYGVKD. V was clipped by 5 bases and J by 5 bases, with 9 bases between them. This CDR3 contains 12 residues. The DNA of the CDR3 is TGTGCCATCAGTCTGAAGGGGGAGACCCAGTACTTC. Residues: CAISLKGETQYF.

CDR3 residues: CASSPAWGPTYEQYF. The CDR3 DNA is TGTGCCAGCAGCCCCGCCTGGGGCCCGACCTACGAGCAGTACTTC. This chain links TRBV11-2 with TRBJ2-7; D is perhaps TRBD1 (5 bases). This CDR3 has 15 residues. The germline V and J ends were trimmed by 5 bases and 2 bases, with 16 bases remaining between them. Germline V gene data show CDR1 as SGHAT and CDR2 as FQNNGV.

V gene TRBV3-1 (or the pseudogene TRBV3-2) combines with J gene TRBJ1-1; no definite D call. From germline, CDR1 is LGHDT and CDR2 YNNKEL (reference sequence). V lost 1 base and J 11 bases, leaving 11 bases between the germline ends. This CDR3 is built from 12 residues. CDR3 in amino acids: CASSQAEREAFF. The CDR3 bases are TGTGCCAGCAGCCAAGCCGAGAGGGAGGCTTTCTTT.

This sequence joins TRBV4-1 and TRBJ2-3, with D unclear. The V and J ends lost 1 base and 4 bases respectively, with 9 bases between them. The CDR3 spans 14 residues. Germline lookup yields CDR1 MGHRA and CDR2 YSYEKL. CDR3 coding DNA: TGCGCCAGCAGCCAAGCACCCGGAGCAGATACGCAGTATTTT. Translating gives CASSQAPGADTQYF.

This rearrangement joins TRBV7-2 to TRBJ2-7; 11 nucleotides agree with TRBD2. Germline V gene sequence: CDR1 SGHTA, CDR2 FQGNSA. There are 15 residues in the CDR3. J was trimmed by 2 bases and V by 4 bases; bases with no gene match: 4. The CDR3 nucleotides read TGTGCCAGCAGCTCCCTACTAGCGGGAGCCTACGAGCAGTACTTC. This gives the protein CASSSLLAGAYEQYF.

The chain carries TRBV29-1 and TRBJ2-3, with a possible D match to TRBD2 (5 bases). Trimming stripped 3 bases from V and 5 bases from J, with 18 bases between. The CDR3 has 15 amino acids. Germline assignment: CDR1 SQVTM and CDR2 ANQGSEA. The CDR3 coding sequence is TGCAGCGTTGAGCTCGGGAAAGGTCGGGAAGATACGCAGTATTTT. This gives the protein CSVELGKGREDTQYF.

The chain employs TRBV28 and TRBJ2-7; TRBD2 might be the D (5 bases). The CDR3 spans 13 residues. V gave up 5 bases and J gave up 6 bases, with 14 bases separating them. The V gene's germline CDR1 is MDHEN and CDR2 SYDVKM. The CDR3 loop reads CASSGLSAREQYF. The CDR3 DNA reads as TGTGCCAGCAGTGGACTGAGCGCTCGCGAGCAGTACTTC.

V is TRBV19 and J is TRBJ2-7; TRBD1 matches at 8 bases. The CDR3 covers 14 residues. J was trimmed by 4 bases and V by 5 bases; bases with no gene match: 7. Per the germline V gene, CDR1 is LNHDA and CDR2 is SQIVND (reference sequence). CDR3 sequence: CASSYTGGQYEQYF. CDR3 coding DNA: TGTGCCAGTAGTTACACAGGGGGGCAGTACGAGCAGTACTTC.

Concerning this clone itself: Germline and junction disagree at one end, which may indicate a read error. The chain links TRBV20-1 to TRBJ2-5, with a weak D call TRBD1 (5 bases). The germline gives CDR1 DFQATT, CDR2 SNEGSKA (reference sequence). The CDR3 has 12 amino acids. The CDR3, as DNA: TGCAGTGCTAGTTCAGGGCAAGGGACCCAGTACTTC. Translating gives CSASSGQGTQYF.

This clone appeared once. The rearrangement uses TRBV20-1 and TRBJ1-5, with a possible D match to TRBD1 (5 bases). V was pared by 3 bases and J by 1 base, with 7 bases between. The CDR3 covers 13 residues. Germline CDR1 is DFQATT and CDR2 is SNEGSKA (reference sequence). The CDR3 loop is CSASPGSNQPQHF. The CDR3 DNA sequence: TGCAGTGCTAGTCCAGGGAGCAATCAGCCCCAGCATTTT.

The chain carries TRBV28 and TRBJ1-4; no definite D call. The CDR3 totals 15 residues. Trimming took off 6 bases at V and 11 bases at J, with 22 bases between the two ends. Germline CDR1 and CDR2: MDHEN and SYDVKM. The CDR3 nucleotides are TGTGCCAGCAGCCCTAGAGGAGCTATAATGAAGAAACTGTTTTTT. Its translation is CASSPRGAIMKKLFF. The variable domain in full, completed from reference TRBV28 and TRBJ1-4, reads DVKVTQSSRYLVKRTGEKVFLECVQDMDHENMFWYRQDPGLGLRLIYFSYDVKMKEKGDIPEGYSVSREKKERFSLILESASTNQTSMYLCASSPRGAIMKKLFFGSGTQLSVL.

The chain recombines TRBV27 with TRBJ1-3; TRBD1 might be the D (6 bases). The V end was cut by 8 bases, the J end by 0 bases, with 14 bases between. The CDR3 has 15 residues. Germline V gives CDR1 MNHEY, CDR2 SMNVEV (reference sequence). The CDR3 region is CASSKGGISGNTIYF. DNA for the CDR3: TGTGCCAGCTCTAAAGGGGGGATCTCTGGAAACACCATATATTTT.

CDR3 protein: CASSRGAGGRTDTQYF. The CDR3 nucleotides read TGTGCCAGCAGTCGAGGAGCGGGGGGGCGTACAGATACGCAGTATTTT. V is TRBV5-5 and J is TRBJ2-3, with 10 nucleotides matching TRBD2. The V and J ends lost 5 bases and 3 bases, in that order; junction bases with no gene match: 9. This CDR3 spans 16 amino acids. From germline, CDR1 is SGHKS and CDR2 YYEKEE (reference sequence).